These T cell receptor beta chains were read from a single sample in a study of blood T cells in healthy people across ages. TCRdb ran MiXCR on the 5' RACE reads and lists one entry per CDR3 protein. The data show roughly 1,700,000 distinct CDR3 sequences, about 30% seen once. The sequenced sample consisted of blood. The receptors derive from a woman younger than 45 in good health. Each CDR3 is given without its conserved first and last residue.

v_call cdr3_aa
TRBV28 ASSFSSGGSYEQY
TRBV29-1 SAHDRDSYEQY
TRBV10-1 ASSEGGAGDEQY
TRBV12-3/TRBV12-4 ASGAELQETQY
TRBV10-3 AISESLTSGRCEQY
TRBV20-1 SATIAGTGDYGYT
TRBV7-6 ASSPLAGGPQH
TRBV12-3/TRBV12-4 TSSLGQPSYEQY
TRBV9 ASSAGHSGSTDTQY
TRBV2 ASSQGAGQPQH
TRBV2 ASKGGFSYEQY
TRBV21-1 ASSKGILGYT